The 4 T cell receptor beta chains below all came from one sample that was sequenced in a study of beta chain features in type 1 diabetes. The isolated RNA, all of it, was reverse transcribed, so expressed TCRB transcripts were what got sequenced. The assay was immunoSEQ multiplex PCR, and TCRdb's table has in-frame clones only and misses some. Of some 410,000 clones in the sample, 11% were seen once. The sample consisted of naive CD4+ T cells from blood. The receptors were gathered from a young woman in good health.

The CDR3 DNA follows: TGTGCCTGGAGTGTAGTGACTAGCCACAATGAGCAGTTCTTC. It encodes CAWSVVTSHNEQFF. The chain employs TRBV30 and TRBJ2-1; TRBD2 agrees at 7 bases. The CDR3 extends over 14 amino acids. Germline V gives CDR1 GTSNPN, CDR2 SVGIG (reference sequence). The trim removed 0 bases at V and 5 bases at J, leaving 4 bases unmatched. Supplemented by reference TRBV30 and TRBJ2-1, the full variable domain reads SQTIHQWPATLVQPVGSPLSLECTVEGTSNPNLYWYRQAAGRGLQLLFYSVGIGQISSEVPQNLSASRPQDRQFILSSKKLLLSDSGFYLCAWSVVTSHNEQFFGPGTRLTVL.

This clone was seen only a few times. The rearrangement links TRBV7-3 to TRBJ2-1; D is ambiguous. Germline assignment: CDR1 SGHTA and CDR2 FQGTGA. CDR3 length: 15 residues. V was trimmed by 1 base and J by 10 bases, leaving 17 bases between them. The chain's CDR3 is CASSLRGSAIGEQFF. The CDR3 nucleotides are TGTGCCAGCAGCTTAAGAGGAAGCGCTATCGGGGAGCAGTTCTTC.

This rearrangement joins TRBV7-2 to TRBJ2-7; 8 nucleotides align to TRBD1. The germline V gene has CDR1 SGHTA and CDR2 FQGNSA. Trimming at V came to 5 bases and at J to 3 bases, leaving 12 bases not matched to a gene. This CDR3 is 16 amino acids long. The CDR3 protein is CASSHSSGTGDYEQYF. The CDR3 region has the DNA TGTGCCAGCAGCCACTCTTCCGGGACAGGTGACTACGAGCAGTACTTC.

This sequence joins TRBV28 and TRBJ1-5, with D perhaps matching TRBD1 (5 bases). This CDR3 region has 15 residues. Trimming removed 3 bases from V and 1 base from J, with 10 bases in between. Germline V lookup: CDR1 MDHEN, CDR2 SYDVKM. The CDR3 sequence is CASSFVRTSNQPQHF. Here the CDR3 DNA reads TGTGCCAGCAGTTTCGTTCGGACAAGCAATCAGCCCCAGCATTTT.